This T cell receptor beta chain appears in the sequencing data of a study of cytomegalovirus exposure and HLA in healthy donors. CDR3 length: 12 amino acids. The V end lost 4 bases, the J end lost 5 bases, and 8 bases lay between the germline ends. Looked up from germline, CDR1 is SGDLS and CDR2 is YYNGEE. The data were produced by immunoSEQ multiplex PCR, yet TCRdb's version contains in-frame clones alone and is incomplete. This sample has fewer than 90,000 clones; approximately 84% occur once, and the top ten carry around 10%. The specimen sequenced was PBMCs. This sequence was found in a woman aged 18-35 years in good health and CMV-seropositive. The chain employs TRBV9 and TRBJ2-3, with a tentative D call TRBD2 (5 bases). In nucleotides, the CDR3 is TGTGCCAGCAGCCTGGAGGTAGATACGCAGTATTTT. Translation gives CASSLEVDTQYF. The full variable domain, with the rest looked up from reference TRBV9 and TRBJ2-3, is DSGVTQTPKHLITATGQRVTLRCSPRSGDLSVYWYQQSLDQGLQFLIQYYNGEERAKGNILERFSAQQFPDLHSELNLSSLELGDSALYFCASSLEVDTQYFGPGTRLTVL.